This T cell receptor (beta chain) was captured by sequencing in a study of blood T cell repertoires in COVID-19. About this clone itself: Other DNA variants within this sample encode the same CDR3.

Donors were grouped by their self-reported clinical history. The CDR3 spans 13 residues. Germline-derived CDR1 and CDR2 are MNHEY and SMNVEV (reference sequence). V trimming: 0 bases; J trimming: 6 bases; junction bases outside the gene matches: 1. Using immunoSEQ multiplex PCR, the repertoire was profiled, and TCRdb retains in-frame clones only, with some absent. The table lists fewer than 600,000 clones, 70% to 90% of them singletons. V usage is TRBV27 and J usage is TRBJ1-2; 7 nucleotides line up with TRBD1. The sequencing sample was made of PBMCs or T cells enriched from blood (not recorded which). The TCR comes from a woman aged 40 to 55 who had recovered from COVID-19. The CDR3 DNA follows: TGTGCCAGCAGTTTATCAGGGGGCCATGGCTACACCTTC. It translates to CASSLSGGHGYTF.